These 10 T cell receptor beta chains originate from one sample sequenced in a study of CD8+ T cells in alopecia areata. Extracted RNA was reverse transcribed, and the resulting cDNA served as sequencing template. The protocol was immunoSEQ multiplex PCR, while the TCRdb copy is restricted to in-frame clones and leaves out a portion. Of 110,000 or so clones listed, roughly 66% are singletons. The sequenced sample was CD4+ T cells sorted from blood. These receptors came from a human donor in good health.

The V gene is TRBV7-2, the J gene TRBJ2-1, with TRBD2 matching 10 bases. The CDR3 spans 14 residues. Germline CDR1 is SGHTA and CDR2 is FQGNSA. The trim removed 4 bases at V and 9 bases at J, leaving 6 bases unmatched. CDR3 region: CASSSLAGKGEQFF. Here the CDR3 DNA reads TGTGCCAGCAGCTCACTAGCGGGGAAGGGTGAGCAGTTCTTC.

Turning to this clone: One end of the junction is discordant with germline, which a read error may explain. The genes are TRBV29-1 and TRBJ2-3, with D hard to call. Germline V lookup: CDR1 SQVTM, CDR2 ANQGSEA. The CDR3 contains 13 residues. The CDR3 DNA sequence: TGCAGCGCTGCCGGCGGATCCACAGATACGCAATATTTT. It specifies CSAAGGSTDTQYF.

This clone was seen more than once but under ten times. The chain's CDR3 is CSVEGEMDGYTF. CDR3 nucleotide sequence: TGCAGCGTAGAGGGGGAGATGGATGGCTACACCTTC. The V call is TRBV29-1, the J call TRBJ1-2; tentative D call: TRBD1 (6 bases). The germline V gene has CDR1 SQVTM and CDR2 ANQGSEA. Trimming left V 6 bases short and J 6 bases short, with 14 bases between. The CDR3 has 12 residues.

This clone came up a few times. This CDR3 is CASVGGGRTDTQYF. As DNA, the CDR3 is TGCGCCAGCGTCGGGGGGGGCCGCACAGATACGCAGTATTTT. The J gene is TRBJ2-3, the V gene TRBV4-1, with 8 bases aligning to TRBD2. This CDR3 is 14 amino acids long. J gave up 1 base and V 8 bases, and 5 bases lay outside the gene matches. The germline V gene encodes CDR1 MGHRA and CDR2 YSYEKL.

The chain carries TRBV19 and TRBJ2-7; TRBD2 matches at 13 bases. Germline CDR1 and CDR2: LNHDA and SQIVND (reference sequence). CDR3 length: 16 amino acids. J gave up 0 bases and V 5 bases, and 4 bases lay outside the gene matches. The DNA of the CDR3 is TGTGCCAGTAGTTCAGGGACTAGCGGGGACTCCTACGAGCAGTACTTC. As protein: CASSSGTSGDSYEQYF.

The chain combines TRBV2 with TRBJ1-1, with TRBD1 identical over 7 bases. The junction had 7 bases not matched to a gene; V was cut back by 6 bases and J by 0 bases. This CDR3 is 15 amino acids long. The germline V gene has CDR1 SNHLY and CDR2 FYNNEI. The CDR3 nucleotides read TGTGCCAGCAGGTGGGACAGTATCATGAACACTGAAGCTTTCTTT. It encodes CASRWDSIMNTEAFF.

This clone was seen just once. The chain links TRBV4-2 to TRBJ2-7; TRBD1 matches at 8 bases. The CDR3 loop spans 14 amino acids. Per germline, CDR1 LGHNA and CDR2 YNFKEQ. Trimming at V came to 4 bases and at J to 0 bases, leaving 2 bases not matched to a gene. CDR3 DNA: TGTGCCAGCAGCCGGGACAGGAGCTCCTACGAGCAGTACTTC. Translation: CASSRDRSSYEQYF.

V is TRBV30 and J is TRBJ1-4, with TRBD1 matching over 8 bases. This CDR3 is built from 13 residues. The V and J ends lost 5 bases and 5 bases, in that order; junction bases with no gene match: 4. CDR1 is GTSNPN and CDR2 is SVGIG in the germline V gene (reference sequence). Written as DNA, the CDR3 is TGTGCCTGGGCAAGACAGGGGAATGAAAAACTGTTTTTT. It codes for CAWARQGNEKLFF.

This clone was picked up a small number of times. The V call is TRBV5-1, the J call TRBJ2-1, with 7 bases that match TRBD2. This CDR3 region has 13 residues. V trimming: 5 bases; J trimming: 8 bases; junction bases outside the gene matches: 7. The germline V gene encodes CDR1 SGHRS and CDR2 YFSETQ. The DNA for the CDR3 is TGCGCCAGCAGTCTTCGGGGGGATGATGAGCAGTTCTTC. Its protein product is CASSLRGDDEQFF.

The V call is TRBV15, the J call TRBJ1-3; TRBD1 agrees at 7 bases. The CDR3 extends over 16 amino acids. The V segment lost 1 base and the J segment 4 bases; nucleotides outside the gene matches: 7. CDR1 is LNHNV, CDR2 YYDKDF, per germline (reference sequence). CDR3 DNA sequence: TGTGCCACCAGCAGAGGAGGGGGCAGGGCGGGAAACACCATATATTTT. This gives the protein CATSRGGGRAGNTIYF.